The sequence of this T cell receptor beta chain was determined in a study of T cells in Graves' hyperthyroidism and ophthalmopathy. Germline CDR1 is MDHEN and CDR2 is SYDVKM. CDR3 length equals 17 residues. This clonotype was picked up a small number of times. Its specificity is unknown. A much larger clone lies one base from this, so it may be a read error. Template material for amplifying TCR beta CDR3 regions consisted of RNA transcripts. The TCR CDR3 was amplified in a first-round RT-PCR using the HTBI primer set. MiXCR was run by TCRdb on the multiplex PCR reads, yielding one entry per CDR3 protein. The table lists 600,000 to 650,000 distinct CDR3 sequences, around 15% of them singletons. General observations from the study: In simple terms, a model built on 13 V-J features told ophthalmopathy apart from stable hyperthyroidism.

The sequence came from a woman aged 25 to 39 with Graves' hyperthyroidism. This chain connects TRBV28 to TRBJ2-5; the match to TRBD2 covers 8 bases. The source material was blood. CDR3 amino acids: CASSLHPSRGGGETRYF. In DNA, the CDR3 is TGTGCCAGCAGTTTACACCCGTCCCGGGGGGGTGGAGAGACCCGGTACTTC.